This TCR beta chain was identified in a study of T-cell reconstitution after alpha-beta-depleted transplantation in children. This clonotype was detected only a few times. The authors prepared the TCRbeta library with unique molecular identifiers. TCRdb re-derived calls from the PCR reads in MiXCR, one entry per CDR3 protein. The sample has more than 250,000 distinct CDR3 sequences, roughly 9.5% seen once. Germline V gene lookup returns CDR1 SQVTM and CDR2 ANQGSEA. The CDR3 consists of 13 residues. V gave up 7 bases and J gave up 6 bases; unmatched junction bases: 9. This sample comprised PBMCs from the stem cell graft donor, obtained from the stem cell graft. V is TRBV29-1 and J is TRBJ1-5; 7 nucleotides align to TRBD1. The origin of this receptor is a human donor who donated a stem cell graft to a child with SCID. The CDR3 nucleotides read TGCAGCGCCGGACCAGGGGGTAGTCAGCCCCAGCATTTT. Its translation is CSAGPGGSQPQHF.